These T cell receptor beta chains were read from a single sample in a study of T cell repertoires in cytomegalovirus infection. A single record per CDR3 protein comes from TCRdb applying MiXCR to the reads. Of about 140,000 distinct CDR3 sequences in the sample, about 6.5% were seen once. The specimen was PBMCs. The receptors originated from a human donor in good health (CMV status not recorded). Some clones in this sample may be carry-over from other donors' samples. CDR3s include the opening cysteine and the closing phenylalanine or tryptophan. D genes are given only for firm matches. Only some rows state a clone size, as once, few, many or a class for expanded clones.

clone_size	j_call	v_call	d_call	cdr3_nt	cdr3_aa
many	TRBJ1-2	TRBV6-5	.	TGTGCCACCCGAGGGACACGAGGGACTAGCCGAGGATATGGCTACACCTTC	CATRGTRGTSRGYGYTF
many	TRBJ2-2	TRBV7-8	TRBD1	TGTGCCAGCAGCTTATACCATATCCCGGGACAGCTGAACACCGGGGAGCTGTTTTTT	CASSLYHIPGQLNTGELFF
.	TRBJ2-5	TRBV2	TRBD2	TGTGCCAGCAGTGAAATGCGGGGGGCTCAAGAGACCCAGTACTTC	CASSEMRGAQETQYF
many	TRBJ2-1	TRBV7-2	.	TGTGCCAGCAGCTTAGCTCCCCAGTTGGGCTCCGAGCAGTTCTTC	CASSLAPQLGSEQFF
many	TRBJ2-7	TRBV6-2/TRBV6-3	TRBD1	TGTGCCAGCAGTTTGCCCCTGACAGGGAAGGTGAACGAGCAGTACTTC	CASSLPLTGKVNEQYF
many	TRBJ2-7	TRBV6-1	.	TGTGCCAGCAGTCACACCGGGGTGGTCGGGCCTCTCTACGAGCAGTACTTC	CASSHTGVVGPLYEQYF
many	TRBJ2-1	TRBV12-3/TRBV12-4	.	TGTGCCAGCAGTTTATCAGGGCAGTACAATGAGCAGTTCTTC	CASSLSGQYNEQFF
few	TRBJ2-3	TRBV9	TRBD2	TGTGCCAGCAGCTCGACGGGGGGGTTGGATACGCAGTATTTT	CASSSTGGLDTQYF
many	TRBJ2-3	TRBV7-6	.	TGTGCCAGCAGCCCCTTCCTCGGGGATACGCAGTATTTT	CASSPFLGDTQYF
.	TRBJ1-5	TRBV20-1	TRBD1	TGCAGTGCCTCAACAGGGGGCAATCAGCCCCAGCATTTT	CSASTGGNQPQHF
few	TRBJ1-2	TRBV7-2	.	TGTGCCAGCAGCTTAGTTTTTGGGGCAGCATATGGCTACACCTTC	CASSLVFGAAYGYTF
few	TRBJ1-1	TRBV14	.	TGTGCCAGCAGCCAAGATAGCGGAGTCACTGAAGCTTTCTTT	CASSQDSGVTEAFF
.	TRBJ2-3	TRBV6-6	.	TGTGCCAGCAGTTACTCTGGGGGTGGTTCAGATACGCAGTATTTT	CASSYSGGGSDTQYF
few	TRBJ1-2	TRBV29-1	.	TGCAGCGTGGGGGGGGGCGCAGACTATGGCTACACCTTC	CSVGGGADYGYTF
few	TRBJ2-1	TRBV11-2	.	TGTGCCAGCAGCTTAGAGGGCCGGACGGGCTCCTACAATGAGCAGTTCTTC	CASSLEGRTGSYNEQFF
many	TRBJ2-7	TRBV7-2	.	TGTGCCAGCAGCTTCCGGGGCCTCCCCTACGAGCAGTACTTC	CASSFRGLPYEQYF
many	TRBJ2-7	TRBV7-8	.	TGTGCCAGCAGCTTAGTTCGGGCGGAGCAGTACTTC	CASSLVRAEQYF
many	TRBJ1-3	TRBV20-1	.	TGCAGTGCTCGATGGGAATTTGGAAACACCATATATTTT	CSARWEFGNTIYF
many	TRBJ2-2	TRBV2	.	TGTGCCAGCAGTGAAGCTGTCCTGGAGCTGTTTTTT	CASSEAVLELFF
many	TRBJ1-1	TRBV7-6	.	TGTGCCAGCAGCTACTCTTCAGGCACTGAAGCTTTCTTT	CASSYSSGTEAFF
many	TRBJ1-3	TRBV28	.	TGTGCCAGCAGCGAGGGTTACGGAAACACCATATATTTT	CASSEGYGNTIYF
many	TRBJ1-2	TRBV28	.	TGTGCCAGCAGTTTAATAACATCTGTCCGACACTATGGCTACACCTTC	CASSLITSVRHYGYTF
many	TRBJ1-2	TRBV7-9	.	TGTGCCAGCAGCTTATCACCGGGAATTTCCGTTCGGGACTATGGCTACACCTTC	CASSLSPGISVRDYGYTF
.	TRBJ1-6	TRBV9	.	TGTGCCAGCAGCGTAGGAGAATCACCCCTCCACTTT	CASSVGESPLHF
many	TRBJ1-1	TRBV2	TRBD1	TGTGCCAGCAGTGGTCATGGGACAGGGGACACTGAAGCTTTCTTT	CASSGHGTGDTEAFF
many	TRBJ1-2	TRBV6-1	.	TGTGCCAGCAGTGAAGGAACGACAGGTCATTACCTTCTCTATGGCTACACCTTC	CASSEGTTGHYLLYGYTF
few	TRBJ2-2	TRBV5-1	TRBD1	TGCGCCAGCAGCTCGTCGACAGGGTTGGACACCGGGGAGCTGTTTTTT	CASSSSTGLDTGELFF
.	TRBJ2-7	TRBV12-5	.	TGTGCTAGTGGTTTGGTACAGGGGAGGTTTTACGAGCAGTACTTC	CASGLVQGRFYEQYF
once	TRBJ2-1	TRBV19	.	TGTGCCAGTGAGTCGCTGTTCAAAAGTAGGGACAATGAGCAGTTCTTC	CASESLFKSRDNEQFF
many	TRBJ1-2	TRBV7-9	.	TGTGCCAGCAGCTTAGGGGGGACCATCTACACCTTC	CASSLGGTIYTF
.	TRBJ1-5	TRBV6-6	.	TGTGCCAGCAGTTTTGAAGGGGGGTGGCAGCCCCAGCATTTT	CASSFEGGWQPQHF
.	TRBJ2-7	TRBV18	.	TGTGCCAGCTCACCGTCTTCAGGGCGGGACGAGCAGTACTTC	CASSPSSGRDEQYF
.	TRBJ2-5	TRBV20-1	TRBD2	TGCAGTGCAAAGAAACCGGGACTACAAGAGACCCAGTACTTC	CSAKKPGLQETQYF
many	TRBJ1-2	TRBV5-1	TRBD1	TGCGCCAGCAGACTAATACCGGGACAGCCCAACTATGGCTACACCTTC	CASRLIPGQPNYGYTF
.	TRBJ2-7	TRBV5-6	.	TGTGCCAGCAGCTTCCAGGGATACTACGAGCAGTACTTC	CASSFQGYYEQYF
few	TRBJ1-1	TRBV20-1	.	TGCAGTGCTGTGCCCGGAGGGCACACTGAAGCTTTCTTT	CSAVPGGHTEAFF
many	TRBJ2-1	TRBV14	.	TGTGCCAGCAGCCAGGGGAATGAGCAGTTCTTC	CASSQGNEQFF
.	TRBJ1-1	TRBV27	.	TGTGCCATTGGACGGAACACTGAAGCTTTCTTT	CAIGRNTEAFF
.	TRBJ2-5	TRBV30	.	TGTGCCTGTATCGCCCGGGCCCAAGAGACCCAGTACTTC	CACIARAQETQYF
.	TRBJ1-4	TRBV12-3/TRBV12-4	TRBD1	TGTGCCAGCAGTTGGGGACAGGGAGACGAAAAACTGTTTTTT	CASSWGQGDEKLFF
many	TRBJ1-6	TRBV27	.	TGTGCCAGCAGTTCGCCACGACAGAGCTCCTATAATTCACCCCTCCACTTT	CASSSPRQSSYNSPLHF
many	TRBJ1-1	TRBV25-1	TRBD1	TGTGCCAGCAGTGAACCTAGACAGGGGCGAACTGAAGCTTTCTTT	CASSEPRQGRTEAFF
many	TRBJ1-5	TRBV12-3/TRBV12-4	.	TGTGCCAGCAGTCCAGGGTATCTTCAGCCCCAGCATTTT	CASSPGYLQPQHF
.	TRBJ1-4	TRBV28	TRBD1	TGTGCCAGCAGAAAATCCGGGACAGGCAATGAAAAACTGTTTTTT	CASRKSGTGNEKLFF
many	TRBJ2-1	TRBV7-6	.	TGTGCCAGCAGCTCCCTCTTGGGGAATGAGCAGTTCTTC	CASSSLLGNEQFF
many	TRBJ2-3	TRBV7-3	TRBD1	TGTGCCAGCAGCTCAACAGGGGCGCGCACAGATACGCAGTATTTT	CASSSTGARTDTQYF
many	TRBJ1-4	TRBV19	.	TGTGCCAGTAGTCCCCGGAGGGGACGGACTAATGAAAAACTGTTTTTT	CASSPRRGRTNEKLFF
few	TRBJ1-2	TRBV30	.	TGTGCCTGGAGTTCGGCCTGGCGAGGCTACACCTTC	CAWSSAWRGYTF
few	TRBJ1-2	TRBV15	TRBD1	TGTGCCACCAGCAGAGATCGGGACAGAGAAGGCTACACCTTC	CATSRDRDREGYTF
.	TRBJ1-1	TRBV20-1	.	TGCAGTGCTAGCTCAAGGGTGGTCGGAGAAGCTTTCTTT	CSASSRVVGEAFF
many	TRBJ2-3	TRBV7-7	TRBD1	TGTGCCAGCAGCTCGGGACAGGCAAGCACAGATACGCAGTATTTT	CASSSGQASTDTQYF
.	TRBJ1-2	TRBV30	.	TGTGCCTGGAGAACAGGGATTCGCTATGGCTACACCTTC	CAWRTGIRYGYTF
many	TRBJ2-7	TRBV7-9	TRBD1	TGTGCCAGCAGCACACCCTGGACTGGGACAGGGGGTGCCTACGAGCAGTACTTC	CASSTPWTGTGGAYEQYF
many	TRBJ1-5	TRBV20-1	.	TGCAGTGCTAGAGATGCGGGGGGGAGTCAGCCCCAGCATTTT	CSARDAGGSQPQHF